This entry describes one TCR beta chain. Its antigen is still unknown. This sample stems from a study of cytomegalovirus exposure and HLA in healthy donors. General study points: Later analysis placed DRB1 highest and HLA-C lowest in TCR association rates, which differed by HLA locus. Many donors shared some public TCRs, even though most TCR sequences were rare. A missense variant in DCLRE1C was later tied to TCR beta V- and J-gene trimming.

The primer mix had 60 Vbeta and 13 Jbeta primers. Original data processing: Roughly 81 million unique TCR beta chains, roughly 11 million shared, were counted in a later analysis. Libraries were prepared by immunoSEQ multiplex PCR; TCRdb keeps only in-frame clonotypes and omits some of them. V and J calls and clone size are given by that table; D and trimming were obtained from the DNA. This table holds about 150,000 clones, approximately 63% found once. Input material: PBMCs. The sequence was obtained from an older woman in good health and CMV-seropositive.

The CDR3 region has the DNA TGTGCCAGCAGCTTAGAGGGAGGCTATGAGACCCAGTACTTC. Protein sequence: CASSLEGGYETQYF. This rearrangement joins TRBV11-2 to TRBJ2-5; TRBD2 is a possible D gene (6 bases). This CDR3 is 14 amino acids long. The germline V gene has CDR1 SGHAT and CDR2 FQNNGV. Trimming removed 0 bases at V and 5 bases at J, with 10 bases between.